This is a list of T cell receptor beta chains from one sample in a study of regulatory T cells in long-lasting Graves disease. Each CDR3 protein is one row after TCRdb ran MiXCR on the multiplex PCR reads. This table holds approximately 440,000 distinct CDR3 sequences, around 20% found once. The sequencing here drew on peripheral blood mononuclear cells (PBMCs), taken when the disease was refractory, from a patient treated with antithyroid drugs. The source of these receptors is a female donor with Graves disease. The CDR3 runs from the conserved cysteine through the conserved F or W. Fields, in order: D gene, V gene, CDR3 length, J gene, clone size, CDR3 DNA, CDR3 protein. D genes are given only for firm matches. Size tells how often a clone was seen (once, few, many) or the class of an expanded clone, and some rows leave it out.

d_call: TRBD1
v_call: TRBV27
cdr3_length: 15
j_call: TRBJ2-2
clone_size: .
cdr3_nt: TGTGCCAGCAGCGCCACAGGGGGTTGGACCGGGGAGCTGTTTTTT
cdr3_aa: CASSATGGWTGELFF

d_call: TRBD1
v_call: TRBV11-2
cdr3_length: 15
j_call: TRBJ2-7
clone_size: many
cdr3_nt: TGTGCCAGCAGCTTAGCAGGGGGCTTAACCTACGAGCAGTACTTC
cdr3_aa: CASSLAGGLTYEQYF

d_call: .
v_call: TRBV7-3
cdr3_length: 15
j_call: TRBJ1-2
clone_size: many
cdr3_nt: TGTGCCAGCAGCGTCGGGGTCGATAGGCGATATGGCTACACCTTC
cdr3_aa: CASSVGVDRRYGYTF

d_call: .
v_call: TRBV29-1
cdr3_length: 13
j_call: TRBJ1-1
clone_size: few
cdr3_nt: TGCAGCGTTGCCAGGGGCATGAACACTGAAGCTTTCTTT
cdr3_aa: CSVARGMNTEAFF

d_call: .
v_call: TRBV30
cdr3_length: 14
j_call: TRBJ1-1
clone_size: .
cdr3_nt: TGTGCCTGGAGTGTGTCAGGGGCAGGGACTGAAGCTTTCTTT
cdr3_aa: CAWSVSGAGTEAFF

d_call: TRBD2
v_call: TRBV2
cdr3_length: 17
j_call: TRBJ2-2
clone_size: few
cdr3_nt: TGTGCCAGCAGCGAAACGGGACTAGCGGGAGCGGACGGGGAGCTGTTTTTT
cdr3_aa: CASSETGLAGADGELFF

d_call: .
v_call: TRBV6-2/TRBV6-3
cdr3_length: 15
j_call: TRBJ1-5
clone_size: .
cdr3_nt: TGTGCCAGCAGTGAACGGGGTGCAAGCAATCAGCCCCAGCATTTT
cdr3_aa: CASSERGASNQPQHF

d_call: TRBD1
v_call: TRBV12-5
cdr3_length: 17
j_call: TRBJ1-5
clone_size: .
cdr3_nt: TGTGCTAGTGGTTTGTTACAGGGGGGGCAGGGTCGTCAGCCCCAGCATTTT
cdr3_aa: CASGLLQGGQGRQPQHF

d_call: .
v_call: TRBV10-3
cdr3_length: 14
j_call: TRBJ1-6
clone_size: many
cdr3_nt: TGTGCCATCGGTCACACAAGTAAGAATTCACCCCTCCACTTT
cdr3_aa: CAIGHTSKNSPLHF

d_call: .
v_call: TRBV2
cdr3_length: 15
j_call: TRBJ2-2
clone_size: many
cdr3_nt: TGTGCCAGCAGTGAAGTCCGGACGAACACCGGGGAGCTGTTTTTT
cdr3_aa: CASSEVRTNTGELFF

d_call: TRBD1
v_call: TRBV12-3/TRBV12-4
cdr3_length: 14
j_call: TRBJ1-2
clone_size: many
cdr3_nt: TGTGCCACCGGTCGACAGGGAAGTACCTATGGCTACACCTTC
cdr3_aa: CATGRQGSTYGYTF

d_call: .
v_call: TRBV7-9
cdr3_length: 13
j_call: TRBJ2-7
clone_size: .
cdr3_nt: TGTGCCAGCAGCTTAGAGGTCCGAAACAAGCAGTACTTC
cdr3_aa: CASSLEVRNKQYF

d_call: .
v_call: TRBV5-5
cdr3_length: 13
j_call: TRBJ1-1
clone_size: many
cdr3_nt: TGTGCCAGCAGCGCCAGTGGGAACACTGAAGCTTTCTTT
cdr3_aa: CASSASGNTEAFF

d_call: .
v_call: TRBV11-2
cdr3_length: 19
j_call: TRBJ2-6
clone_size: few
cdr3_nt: TGTGCCAGCAGCTTACAAAGCTCGGTAGGAGTCACTGGGGCCAACGTCCTGACTTTC
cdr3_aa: CASSLQSSVGVTGANVLTF

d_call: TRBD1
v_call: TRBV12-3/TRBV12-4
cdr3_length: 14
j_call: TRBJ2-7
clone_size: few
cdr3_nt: TGTGCCAGCAGCAAAGGACAGGGGTGGGGCGAGCAGTACTTC
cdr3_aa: CASSKGQGWGEQYF

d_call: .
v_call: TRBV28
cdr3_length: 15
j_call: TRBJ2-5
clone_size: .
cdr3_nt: TGTGCCAGCAAGTTATCGCTGCGGTACCAAGAGACCCAGTACTTC
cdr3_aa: CASKLSLRYQETQYF

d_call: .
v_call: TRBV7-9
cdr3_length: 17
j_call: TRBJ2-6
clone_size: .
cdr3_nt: TGTGCCAGCAGCTTGGGACGGGCCGACTCTGGGGCCAACGTCCTGACTTTC
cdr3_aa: CASSLGRADSGANVLTF

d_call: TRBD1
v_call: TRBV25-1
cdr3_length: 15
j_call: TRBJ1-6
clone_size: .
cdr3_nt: TGTGCCAGCAGTGAGCACAGGGGGTATAATTCACCCCTCCACTTT
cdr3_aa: CASSEHRGYNSPLHF

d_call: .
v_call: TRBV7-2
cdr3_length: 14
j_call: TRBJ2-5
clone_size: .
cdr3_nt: TGTGCCAGCAGCCCAGCCGGGGCTAAAGAGACCCAGTACTTC
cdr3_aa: CASSPAGAKETQYF

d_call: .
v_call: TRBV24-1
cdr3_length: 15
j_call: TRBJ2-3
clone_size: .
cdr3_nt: TGTGCCACCAGTGATTTTGGCAGGGGCACAGATACGCAGTATTTT
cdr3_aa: CATSDFGRGTDTQYF

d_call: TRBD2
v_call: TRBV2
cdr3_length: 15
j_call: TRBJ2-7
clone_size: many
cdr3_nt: TGTGCCAGCAGTGAAGAGATAGCGGGAGTCCCCGAGCAGTACTTC
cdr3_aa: CASSEEIAGVPEQYF

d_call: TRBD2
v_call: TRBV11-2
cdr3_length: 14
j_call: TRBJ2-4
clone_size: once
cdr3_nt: TGTGCCAGCAGCTTCGAGCGGGAGGGAAACATTCGGTACTTC
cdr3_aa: CASSFEREGNIRYF

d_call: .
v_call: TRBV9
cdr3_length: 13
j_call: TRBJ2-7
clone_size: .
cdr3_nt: TGTGCCAGCAGCGTAGGGGGTACGGGCGAGCAGTACTTC
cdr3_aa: CASSVGGTGEQYF

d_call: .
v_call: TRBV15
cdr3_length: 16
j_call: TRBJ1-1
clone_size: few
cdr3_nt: TGTGCCACCAGCAGAGTGTCCGGCAGGGGTTTTGGTGAAGCTTTCTTT
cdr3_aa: CATSRVSGRGFGEAFF

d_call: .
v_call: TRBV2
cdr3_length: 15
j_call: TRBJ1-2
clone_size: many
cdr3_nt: TGTGCCAGCAGTGTCCTCCCGGGGGGGGACTATGGCTACACCTTC
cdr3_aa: CASSVLPGGDYGYTF

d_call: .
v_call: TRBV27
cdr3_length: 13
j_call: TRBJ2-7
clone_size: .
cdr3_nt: TGTGCCAGCAGTTATCTCGGGGTCGGCGAGCAGTACTTC
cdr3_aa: CASSYLGVGEQYF

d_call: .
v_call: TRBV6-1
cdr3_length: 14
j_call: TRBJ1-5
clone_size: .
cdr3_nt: TGTGCCAGCAGTGAAATAGGAGGGACCCAGCCCCAGCATTTT
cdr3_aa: CASSEIGGTQPQHF

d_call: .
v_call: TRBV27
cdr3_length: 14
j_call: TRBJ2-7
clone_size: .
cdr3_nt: TGTGCCAGCACCCCTTTCGAGCGTTTCTACGAGCAGTACTTC
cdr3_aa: CASTPFERFYEQYF

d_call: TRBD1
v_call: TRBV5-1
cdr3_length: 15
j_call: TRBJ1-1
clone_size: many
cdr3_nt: TGCGCCAGCACATCGGGACAGTTGGTGAACACTGAAGCTTTCTTT
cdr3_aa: CASTSGQLVNTEAFF

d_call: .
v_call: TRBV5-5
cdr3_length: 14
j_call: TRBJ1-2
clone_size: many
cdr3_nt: TGTGCCAGCAGCTTGATACAGCAATCTGGTGGCTACACCTTC
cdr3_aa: CASSLIQQSGGYTF

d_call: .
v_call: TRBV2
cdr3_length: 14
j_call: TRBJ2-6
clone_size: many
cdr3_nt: TGTGCCAGCAGAAAGGTCTCTGGGGCCAACGTCCTGACTTTC
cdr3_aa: CASRKVSGANVLTF

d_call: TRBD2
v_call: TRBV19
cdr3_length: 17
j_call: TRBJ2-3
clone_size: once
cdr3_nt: TGTGCCAGTAGTATCGGGGCTAGCGGGACTTCAACAGATACGCAGTATTTT
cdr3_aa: CASSIGASGTSTDTQYF

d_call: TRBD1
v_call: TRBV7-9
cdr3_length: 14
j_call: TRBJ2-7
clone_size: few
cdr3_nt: TGTGCCAGCATCAAGGACAGGGTCGGTTACGAGCAGTACTTC
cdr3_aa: CASIKDRVGYEQYF

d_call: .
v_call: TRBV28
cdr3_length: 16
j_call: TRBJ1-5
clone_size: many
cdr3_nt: TGTGCCAGCAGTTTTTTAACTCGAGGGGACAATCAGCCCCAGCATTTT
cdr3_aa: CASSFLTRGDNQPQHF

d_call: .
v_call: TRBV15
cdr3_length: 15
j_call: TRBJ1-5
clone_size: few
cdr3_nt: TGTGCCACCCGGGAAGGGGATTTGAGCAATCAGCCCCAGCATTTT
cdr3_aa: CATREGDLSNQPQHF

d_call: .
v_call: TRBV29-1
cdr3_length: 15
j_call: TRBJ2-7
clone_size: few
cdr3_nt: TGCAGCGTGGTAATGGACTCGGGGCGCCTCTACGAGCAGTACTTC
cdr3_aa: CSVVMDSGRLYEQYF

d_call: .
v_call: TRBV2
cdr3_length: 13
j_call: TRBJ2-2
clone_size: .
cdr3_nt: TGTGCCAGCAGTGACAAGAACACCGGGGAGCCGTTTTTT
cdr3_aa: CASSDKNTGEPFF

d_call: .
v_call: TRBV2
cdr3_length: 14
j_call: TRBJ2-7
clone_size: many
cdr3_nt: TGTGCCAGCAGCATCACCCCCTCCGCCTACGAGCAGTACTTC
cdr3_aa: CASSITPSAYEQYF

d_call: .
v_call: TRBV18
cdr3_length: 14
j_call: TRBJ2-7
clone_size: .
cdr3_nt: TGTGCCAGCTCACCCTCGGACACCCCGGCCGAGCAGTACTTC
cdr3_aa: CASSPSDTPAEQYF

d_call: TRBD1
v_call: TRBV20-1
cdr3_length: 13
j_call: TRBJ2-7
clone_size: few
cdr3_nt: TGCAGTGCTAGTGGTGGACAGGTGTACGAGCAGTACTTC
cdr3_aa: CSASGGQVYEQYF

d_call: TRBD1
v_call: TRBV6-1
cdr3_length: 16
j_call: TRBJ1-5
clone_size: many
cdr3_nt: TGTGCCAGCAGTGAAGCACAACGGACAGGGAGTCAGCCCCAGCATTTT
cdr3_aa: CASSEAQRTGSQPQHF

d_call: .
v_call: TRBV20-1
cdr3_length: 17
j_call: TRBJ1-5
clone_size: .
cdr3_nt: TGCAGTGTTAGCCTGGTGGCACTGGGATATAGCAATCAGCCCCAGCATTTT
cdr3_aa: CSVSLVALGYSNQPQHF

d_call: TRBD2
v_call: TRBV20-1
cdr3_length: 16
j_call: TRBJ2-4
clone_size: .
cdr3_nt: TGCAGTGCTAGAGCCCCTAGTAGCGGGAGGGGGAACATTCAGTACTTC
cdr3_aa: CSARAPSSGRGNIQYF

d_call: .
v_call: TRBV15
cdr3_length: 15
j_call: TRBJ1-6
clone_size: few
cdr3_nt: TGTGCCACCAGCAGAGATAGGCGGGAGAATTCACCCCTCCACTTT
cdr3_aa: CATSRDRRENSPLHF